The present TCR beta chain was sequenced within a study of shared clonotypes between healthy human individuals. Replicate PCRs from sorted subsets contained roughly 200 ng DNA, which is around 30,000 T cell genomes. Produced via immunoSEQ multiplex PCR; TCRdb's table is partial and in-frame only. The sample has some 2,100,000 clones, 85% to 95% seen once; the top ten hold more than 1.5%. Terminally differentiated effector memory CD45RA+ cells were excluded from the naive CD8 cells, which were CD45RO-negative and positively selected for CCR7. The CDR3 is made up of 15 amino acids. Germline CDR1 is SGHRS and CDR2 is YFSETQ. V was cut by 2 bases and J by 0 bases, with 11 bases left in between.

The chain employs TRBV5-1 and TRBJ2-5; D perhaps matches TRBD2 (5 bases). The sample taken for sequencing was naive CD8+ T cells from PBMCs. The origin of this receptor is a young man in good health. Some clones in this sample may be carry-over from other donors' samples. CDR3 in amino acids: CASSFEGNYQETQYF. The CDR3 bases are TGCGCCAGCAGCTTCGAGGGTAACTACCAAGAGACCCAGTACTTC.